The source of this TCR beta chain is a study of cytomegalovirus exposure and HLA in healthy donors. About the study: A preliminary data release comprised tens of millions of unique TCRs obtained from HLA-typed donors.

Germline CDR1 WNHNN, CDR2 SYGVQD (reference sequence). This CDR3 comprises 16 residues. V gave up 0 bases and J gave up 2 bases, with 14 bases separating them. A single count supports this clone. Its antigen is as yet unknown. Every donor was a healthy person donating bone marrow. Notes on the study in general: Segments of the TCR beta V type were, in most cases, productive about 90% or about 30% of the time in an earlier analysis.

PCR used 60 Vbeta primers and 13 Jbeta primers. Repertoires were generated with immunoSEQ multiplex PCR, while TCRdb's copy carries only in-frame clones and drops some. The data contain 160,000 or so clones, more than 65% of them seen just once; the ten biggest clones take up roughly 1.3%. This sequence was found in a woman aged 45-59 years in good health and CMV-seronegative. The chain couples TRBV10-1 to TRBJ2-7, with D tentatively TRBD2 (6 bases). Sequencing used PBMCs. The CDR3 region is CASSESGRDGTYEQYF. The CDR3 DNA follows: TGCGCCAGCAGTGAGTCGGGGCGGGACGGGACCTACGAGCAGTACTTC.